This TCR beta chain appears in the sequencing data of a study of T cell repertoires in cytomegalovirus infection. MiXCR, applied by TCRdb to the reads, yields one record per CDR3 protein. This sample has about 69,000 distinct CDR3 sequences, with 28% found just once. This clonotype was found a few times. Its antigen is still unknown. Whole-study findings and limits: Ex vivo responses were dominated by HLA-C-restricted CMV-specific TCR beta clonotypes.

This CDR3 is built from 14 residues. Trimming cost V 0 bases and J 5 bases, with 8 bases left between them. The gene calls are TRBV12-3 or TRBV12-4 and TRBJ1-5; D gene ambiguous. The material was CD8+ T cells from cultured PBMCs, obtained from culture after CMV antigen stimulation. This TCR derives from a human donor in good health (CMV status not recorded). Some clones in this sample may be carry-over from other donors' samples. The CDR3: CASSLAGSDQPQHF. The CDR3 DNA is TGTGCCAGCAGTTTAGCTGGGTCCGATCAGCCCCAGCATTTT.